Each of the 3 T cell receptor beta chains below was sequenced from the same sample in a study of T cell responses to AZD1222 COVID-19 vaccine. Libraries were prepared by immunoSEQ multiplex PCR; TCRdb keeps only in-frame clonotypes and omits some of them. This table has about 150,000 clones, 90% to 95% appearing once. The source was peripheral blood, collected on day 0 of AZD1222 vaccination. These receptors all stem from an adult in good health.

The chain links TRBV27 to TRBJ2-7, with 8 bases that match TRBD1. V shed 8 bases, J shed 2 bases, and the junction held 11 bases outside the gene matches. CDR1 and CDR2 (germline): MNHEY, SMNVEV (reference sequence). The CDR3 is 15 residues long. CDR3 DNA: TGTGCCAGCGGCCGCGACAGGGGTTTAGCCTACGAGCAGTACTTC. Translated, it gives CASGRDRGLAYEQYF.

For this clone: One end of the junction is discordant with germline, which a read error may explain. J is TRBJ2-5 and V is TRBV27, with D possibly being TRBD2 (5 bases). CDR3 size: 13 residues. Germline V CDR1 and CDR2: MNHEY, SMNVEV (reference sequence). CDR3 nucleotide sequence: TGTGCCAGCAAATCCTACGAACTAGGTGAAGATAACTTC. This sequence encodes CASKSYELGEDNF.

This rearrangement joins TRBV7-2 to TRBJ1-6, with D unresolved. The germline V and J ends were trimmed by 1 base and 6 bases, with 7 bases remaining between them. The CDR3 has 14 residues. Per the germline V gene, CDR1 is SGHTA and CDR2 is FQGNSA. The CDR3 loop is CASSLGHLNSPLHF. CDR3 nucleotides: TGTGCCAGCAGCTTAGGGCACCTTAATTCACCCCTCCACTTT.